The 9 T cell receptor beta chains below come from one sample, sequenced in a study of cytomegalovirus exposure and HLA in healthy donors. Libraries were prepared by immunoSEQ multiplex PCR; TCRdb keeps only in-frame clonotypes and omits some of them. The repertoire includes around 150,000 clones, under 90% of them detected once, and 4.2% sits in the top ten. Input material: PBMCs. The receptor source for this set is a young man in good health and CMV-seropositive.

This chain uses TRBV10-3 with TRBJ2-3, with 8 bases aligning to TRBD2. Germline CDR1 is ENHRY and CDR2 is SYGVKD. Trimming took 6 bases from V and 6 from J; bases not matched to a gene: 11. The CDR3 consists of 15 residues. This chain's CDR3 is CAIRPIAGRSDTQYF. The CDR3 nucleotides are TGTGCCATCAGACCTATAGCGGGAAGGTCGGATACGCAGTATTTT.

The table lists this clone with a count of one. This chain uses TRBV29-1 with TRBJ2-7; D might be TRBD2 (6 bases). CDR3 length equals 13 residues. V was shortened by 5 bases and J by 0 bases, with 11 bases between the two germline ends. CDR1 and CDR2 from the germline V gene are SQVTM and ANQGSEA. The CDR3 sequence is CSVTLRGSYEQYF. The CDR3 DNA is TGCAGCGTTACCTTGCGGGGCTCCTACGAGCAGTACTTC.

The V and J genes are TRBV27 and TRBJ2-2; 7 bases fit TRBD1. This CDR3 is built from 13 residues. Germline CDR1 MNHEY, CDR2 SMNVEV (reference sequence). In nucleotides, the CDR3 is TGTGCGACAGGGTCAGGGAACACCGGGGAGCTGTTTTTT. It yields the protein CATGSGNTGELFF.

J is TRBJ2-2 and V is TRBV18, with 12 bases lining up with TRBD2. With 2 bases clipped from V and 3 bases from J, the junction kept 1 base outside the gene matches. Per germline, CDR1 KGHSH and CDR2 LQKENI. The CDR3 is 16 amino acids. The DNA of the CDR3 is TGTGCCAGCTCACCAAGACTAGCGGGAGACACCGGGGAGCTGTTTTTT. Amino acids: CASSPRLAGDTGELFF.

The chain uses TRBV5-1 and TRBJ2-3; D perhaps matches TRBD2 (6 bases). This CDR3 is 17 amino acids long. The V gene's germline CDR1 is SGHRS and CDR2 YFSETQ. Trimming shortened V by 0 bases and J by 1 base, and 15 bases separated the two germline ends. The CDR3 DNA sequence: TGCGCCAGCAGCTTGGGCCTCTGGGTAGCGGGCACAGATACGCAGTATTTT. Translated: CASSLGLWVAGTDTQYF.

The rearrangement uses TRBV9 and TRBJ2-2; tentative D call: TRBD2 (7 bases). The CDR3 runs to 15 residues. Germline assignment: CDR1 SGDLS and CDR2 YYNGEE. V was cut by 6 bases and J by 2 bases, with 14 bases left in between. The CDR3 DNA reads TGTGCCAGCACAAAAGGGGGGGGAAACACCGGGGAGCTGTTTTTT. It yields the protein CASTKGGGNTGELFF.

This chain joins TRBV11-2 and TRBJ1-1, with 9 bases identical to TRBD1. This CDR3 is 15 amino acids long. The V segment lost 0 bases and the J segment 8 bases; nucleotides outside the gene matches: 7. The germline V gene encodes CDR1 SGHAT and CDR2 FQNNGV. In nucleotides, the CDR3 is TGTGCCAGCAGCTTAGATCCCCGGACAGGGGACGAAGCTTTCTTT. Translation gives CASSLDPRTGDEAFF.

In its sample, this clone was seen once. V and J are TRBV5-1 and TRBJ2-1; 11 nucleotides line up with TRBD2. V was pared by 0 bases and J by 6 bases, with 5 bases of the junction left unmatched. The CDR3 loop spans 16 amino acids. Germline V gene sequence: CDR1 SGHRS, CDR2 YFSETQ. CDR3: CASSLDGSGRGNEQFF. Here the CDR3 DNA reads TGCGCCAGCAGCTTGGACGGTAGCGGGAGGGGCAATGAGCAGTTCTTC. Based on the CDR3 plus reference TRBV5-1 and TRBJ2-1, the full variable domain is KAGVTQTPRYLIKTRGQQVTLSCSPISGHRSVSWYQQTPGQGLQFLFEYFSETQRNKGNFPGRFSGRQFSNSRSEMNVSTLELGDSALYLCASSLDGSGRGNEQFFGPGTRLTVL.

A word on this clone: This same CDR3 is encoded by further DNA sequences in the sample. The chain carries TRBV9 and TRBJ2-7; D is possibly TRBD2 (5 bases). The germline V gene encodes CDR1 SGDLS and CDR2 YYNGEE. The CDR3 totals 14 residues. Trimming pared 0 bases from V and 0 bases from J, leaving 7 bases between. For the CDR3, the DNA is TGTGCCAGCAGCGTAGGCGCGGGCTCCTACGAGCAGTACTTC. This codes for CASSVGAGSYEQYF.